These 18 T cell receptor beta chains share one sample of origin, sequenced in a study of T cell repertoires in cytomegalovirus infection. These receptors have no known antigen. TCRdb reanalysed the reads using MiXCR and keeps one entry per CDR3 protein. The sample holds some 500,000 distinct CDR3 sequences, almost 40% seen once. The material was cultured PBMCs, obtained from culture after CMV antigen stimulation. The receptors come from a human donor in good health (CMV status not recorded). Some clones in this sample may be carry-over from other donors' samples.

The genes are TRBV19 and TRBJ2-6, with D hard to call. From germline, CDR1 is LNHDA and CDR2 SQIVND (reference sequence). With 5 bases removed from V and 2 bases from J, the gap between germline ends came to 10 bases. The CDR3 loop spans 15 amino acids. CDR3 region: CASSAARTGANVLTF. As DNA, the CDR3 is TGTGCCAGTAGTGCCGCAAGGACTGGGGCCAACGTCCTGACTTTC.

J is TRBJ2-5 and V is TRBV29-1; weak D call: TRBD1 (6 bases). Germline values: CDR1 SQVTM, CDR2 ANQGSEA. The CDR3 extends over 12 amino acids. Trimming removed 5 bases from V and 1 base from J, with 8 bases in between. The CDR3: CSVRTAQETQYF. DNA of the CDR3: TGCAGCGTTCGGACAGCCCAAGAGACCCAGTACTTC.

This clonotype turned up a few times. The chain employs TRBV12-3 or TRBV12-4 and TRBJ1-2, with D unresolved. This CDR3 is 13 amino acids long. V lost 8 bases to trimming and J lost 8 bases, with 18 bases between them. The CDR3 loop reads CASSLSDSRGYTF. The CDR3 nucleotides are TGTGCCAGCTCTCTGTCCGATAGCCGGGGCTACACCTTC.

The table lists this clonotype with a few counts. The CDR3 region has the DNA TGTGCCAGCAGATCGGTCCTAGCGGGGCTGGGAGGGACCCAGTACTTC. Translated: CASRSVLAGLGGTQYF. The V gene is TRBV7-2, the J gene TRBJ2-5; the match to TRBD2 covers 9 bases. V gave up 6 bases and J gave up 7 bases; unmatched junction bases: 15. Germline CDR1 SGHTA, CDR2 FQGNSA. This CDR3 has 16 amino acids.

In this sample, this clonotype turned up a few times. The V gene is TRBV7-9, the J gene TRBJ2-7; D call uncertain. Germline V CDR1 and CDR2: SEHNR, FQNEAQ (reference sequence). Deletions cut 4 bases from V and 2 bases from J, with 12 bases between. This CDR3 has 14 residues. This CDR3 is CASSSQFLPYEQYF. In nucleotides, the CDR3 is TGTGCCAGCAGCTCACAGTTCCTCCCCTACGAGCAGTACTTC.

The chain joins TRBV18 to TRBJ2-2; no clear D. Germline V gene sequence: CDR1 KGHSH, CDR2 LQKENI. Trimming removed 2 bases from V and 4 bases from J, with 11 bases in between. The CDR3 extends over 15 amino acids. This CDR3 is CASSPNVEITGELFF. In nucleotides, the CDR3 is TGTGCCAGCTCACCAAACGTCGAAATCACCGGGGAGCTGTTTTTT.

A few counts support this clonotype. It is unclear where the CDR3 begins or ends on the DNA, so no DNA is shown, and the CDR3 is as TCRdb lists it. The CDR3 region is CASSFLAGDAEAFF. The V and J genes are TRBV12-3 or TRBV12-4 and TRBJ1-1; whether TRBD1, the table's D call, matches the DNA was not checked. The CDR3 is made up of 14 amino acids, end residues included.

The CDR3 DNA is TGCGCCAGCAGCCAAGATCTCTCGGGCGGTTATAATGAAAAACTGTTTTTT. Protein product: CASSQDLSGGYNEKLFF. The chain carries TRBV4-1 and TRBJ1-4; D not certain. The germline V gene encodes CDR1 MGHRA and CDR2 YSYEKL. V was trimmed by 0 bases and J by 4 bases, leaving 15 bases between them. This CDR3 contains 17 residues.

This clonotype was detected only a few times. The DNA of the CDR3 is TGTGCCAGCAGCCCCATGACAGGAACGCAAGAGACCCAGTACTTC. This encodes CASSPMTGTQETQYF. The chain has TRBV7-2 and TRBJ2-5; D possibly corresponds to TRBD1 (6 bases). The germline V gene has CDR1 SGHTA and CDR2 FQGNSA. The CDR3 totals 15 residues. Trimming removed 5 bases from V and 2 bases from J, with 15 bases in between.

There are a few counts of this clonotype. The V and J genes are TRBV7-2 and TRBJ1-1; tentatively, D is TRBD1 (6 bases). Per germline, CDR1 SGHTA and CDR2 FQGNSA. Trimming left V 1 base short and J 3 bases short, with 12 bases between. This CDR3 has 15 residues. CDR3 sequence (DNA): TGTGCCAGCAGCTTAGAGCAGGGGCCCTACACTGAAGCTTTCTTT. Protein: CASSLEQGPYTEAFF.

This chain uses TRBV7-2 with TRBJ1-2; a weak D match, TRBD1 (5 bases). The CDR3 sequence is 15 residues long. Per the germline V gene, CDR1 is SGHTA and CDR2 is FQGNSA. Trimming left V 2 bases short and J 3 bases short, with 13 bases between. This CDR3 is CASSLIRASYYGYTF. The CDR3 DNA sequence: TGTGCCAGCAGCTTAATCAGGGCAAGTTACTATGGCTACACCTTC.

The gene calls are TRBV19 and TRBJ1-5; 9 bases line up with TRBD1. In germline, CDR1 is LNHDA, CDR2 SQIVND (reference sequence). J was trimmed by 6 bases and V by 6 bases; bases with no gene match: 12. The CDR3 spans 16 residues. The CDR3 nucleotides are TGTGCCAGTAGCCGACCCCGGACAGGGGAAAGTCAGCCCCAGCATTTT. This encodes CASSRPRTGESQPQHF.

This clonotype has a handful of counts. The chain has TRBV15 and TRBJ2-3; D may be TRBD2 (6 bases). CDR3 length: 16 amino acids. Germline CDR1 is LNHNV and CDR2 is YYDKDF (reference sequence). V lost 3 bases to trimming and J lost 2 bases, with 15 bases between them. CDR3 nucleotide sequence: TGTGCCACCAGCAGGCTCGGGCGACTAGACACAGATACGCAGTATTTT. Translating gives CATSRLGRLDTDTQYF. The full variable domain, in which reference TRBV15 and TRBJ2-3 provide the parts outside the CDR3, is DAMVIQNPRYQVTQFGKPVTLSCSQTLNHNVMYWYQQKSSQAPKLLFHYYDKDFNNEADTPDNFQSRRPNTSFCFLDIRSPGLGDTAMYLCATSRLGRLDTDTQYFGPGTRLTVL.

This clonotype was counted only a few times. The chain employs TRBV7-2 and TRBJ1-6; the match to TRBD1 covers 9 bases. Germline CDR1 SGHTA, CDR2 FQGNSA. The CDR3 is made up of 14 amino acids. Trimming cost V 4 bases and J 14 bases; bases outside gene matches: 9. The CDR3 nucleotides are TGTGCCAGCAGCTCGACGGGGGACAGGGAGGCCCTCCACTTT. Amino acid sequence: CASSSTGDREALHF.

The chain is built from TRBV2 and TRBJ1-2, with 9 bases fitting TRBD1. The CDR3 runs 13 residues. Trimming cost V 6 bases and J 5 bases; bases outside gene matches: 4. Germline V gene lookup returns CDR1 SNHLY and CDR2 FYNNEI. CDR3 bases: TGTGCCAGCAGGGCTGACAGGGGGTATGGCTACACCTTC. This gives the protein CASRADRGYGYTF.

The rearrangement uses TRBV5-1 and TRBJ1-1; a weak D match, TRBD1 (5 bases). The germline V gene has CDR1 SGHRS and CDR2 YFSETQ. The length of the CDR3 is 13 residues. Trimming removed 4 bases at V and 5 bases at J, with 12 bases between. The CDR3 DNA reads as TGCGCCAGCAGCGACCCAGGGAAGACTGAAGCTTTCTTT. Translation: CASSDPGKTEAFF.

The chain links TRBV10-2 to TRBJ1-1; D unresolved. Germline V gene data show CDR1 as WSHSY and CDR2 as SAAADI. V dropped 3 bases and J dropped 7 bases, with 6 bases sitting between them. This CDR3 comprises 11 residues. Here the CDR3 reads CASSEGYEAFF. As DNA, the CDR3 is TGCGCCAGCAGTGAAGGATATGAAGCTTTCTTT.

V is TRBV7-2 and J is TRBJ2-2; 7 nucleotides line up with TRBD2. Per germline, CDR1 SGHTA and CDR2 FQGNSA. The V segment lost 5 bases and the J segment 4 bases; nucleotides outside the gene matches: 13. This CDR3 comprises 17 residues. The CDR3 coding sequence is TGTGCCAGCAGCCCGCCGCCGGCGGGCGGGGGCACCGGGGAGCTGTTTTTT. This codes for CASSPPPAGGGTGELFF.